The 21 T cell receptor beta chains below all came from one sample that was sequenced in a study of cytomegalovirus exposure and HLA in healthy donors. The data were produced by immunoSEQ multiplex PCR, yet TCRdb's version contains in-frame clones alone and is incomplete. The sample holds fewer than 85,000 clones, roughly 92% seen once. Sequenced input: PBMCs. These receptor sequences come from a woman aged 18-35 years in good health and CMV-seronegative.

The rearrangement uses TRBV5-4 and TRBJ2-7; perhaps TRBD2 as D (5 bases). CDR3 length: 12 residues. Germline CDR1 and CDR2: SGHNT and YYREEE (reference sequence). The V and J ends lost 4 bases and 5 bases respectively, with 10 bases between them. The CDR3 reads CASSPRADEQYF. The CDR3 DNA reads TGTGCCAGCAGCCCGAGGGCGGACGAGCAGTACTTC.

The V gene is TRBV6-5, the J gene TRBJ1-2; 9 bases line up with TRBD1. Looked up from germline, CDR1 is MNHEY and CDR2 is SVGAGI. The V segment lost 5 bases and the J segment 5 bases; nucleotides outside the gene matches: 6. CDR3 length: 14 residues. The CDR3 sequence is CASSPGQGHYGYTF. The CDR3 DNA reads as TGTGCCAGCAGTCCTGGACAGGGGCATTATGGCTACACCTTC.

V and J are TRBV2 and TRBJ2-5; 9 nucleotides align to TRBD1. The CDR3 length is 13 residues. Germline trimming cut 10 bases from V and 5 bases from J; bases unmatched to any gene: 8. Per germline, CDR1 SNHLY and CDR2 FYNNEI. The CDR3 reads CATHRDRDETQYF. As DNA, the CDR3 is TGTGCCACCCACAGGGACAGGGACGAGACCCAGTACTTC.

J is TRBJ1-2 and V is TRBV13; 10 nucleotides match TRBD1. The length of the CDR3 is 16 residues. V lost 3 bases, J lost 5 bases, and 9 bases stayed unmatched. Germline CDR1 PRHDT, CDR2 FYEKMQ (reference sequence). The CDR3 coding sequence is TGTGCCAGCAGCTTTACCGGGACAGGGGTTGGGTATGGCTACACCTTC. It translates to CASSFTGTGVGYGYTF.

This clone was counted once. This chain joins TRBV7-2 and TRBJ2-2, with a possible D match to TRBD2 (5 bases). Germline V CDR1 and CDR2: SGHTA, FQGNSA. The CDR3 spans 16 residues. V was clipped by 0 bases and J by 1 base, with 9 bases between them. The CDR3 coding sequence is TGTGCCAGCAGCTTAGCGGGGAGCTTGAACACCGGGGAGCTGTTTTTT. Translation gives CASSLAGSLNTGELFF.

This rearrangement joins TRBV5-1 to TRBJ1-1, with 8 bases aligning to TRBD1. This CDR3 is built from 14 residues. CDR1 is SGHRS, CDR2 YFSETQ, per germline. Trimming at V came to 1 base and at J to 3 bases, leaving 2 bases not matched to a gene. The CDR3 bases are TGCGCCAGCAGCTTGCAGGGGGCGGACACTGAAGCTTTCTTT. This translates into CASSLQGADTEAFF.

CDR3 region: CASSLTAGITGELFF. Written as DNA, the CDR3 is TGTGCCAGCAGCTTAACAGCCGGTATCACCGGGGAGCTGTTTTTT. This chain links TRBV7-3 with TRBJ2-2, with no clear D. The CDR3 totals 15 residues. Germline-derived CDR1 and CDR2 are SGHTA and FQGTGA. Trimming stripped 0 bases from V and 4 bases from J, with 9 bases between. The whole variable domain, remainder taken from reference TRBV7-3 and TRBJ2-2, is GAGVSQTPSNKVTEKGKYVELRCDPISGHTALYWYRQSLGQGPEFLIYFQGTGAADDSGLPNDRFFAVRPEGSVSTLKIQRTERGDSAVYLCASSLTAGITGELFFGEGSRLTVL.

This clone was seen a single time. One end of the junction varies from germline; a read error may be responsible. The chain has TRBV7-2 and TRBJ2-1; a possible D gene is TRBD2 (6 bases). This CDR3 region has 15 residues. Germline V lookup: CDR1 SGHTA, CDR2 FQGNSA. CDR3 sequence: CASSLVGDSYTEQFF. As DNA, the CDR3 is TGTGCCAGCAGCTTAGTGGGGGACTCCTACACTGAGCAGTTCTTC. Using reference TRBV7-2 and TRBJ2-1 for the parts outside the CDR3, the full variable domain is GAGVSQSPSNKVTEKGKDVELRCDPISGHTALYWYRQSLGQGLEFLIYFQGNSAPDKSGLPSDRFSAERTGGSVSTLTIQRTQQEDSAVYLCASSLVGDSYTEQFFGPGTRLTVL.

The chain recombines TRBV5-1 with TRBJ1-1, with 7 bases fitting TRBD1. Germline trimming cut 2 bases from V and 6 bases from J; bases unmatched to any gene: 7. Germline CDR1 and CDR2: SGHRS and YFSETQ. The CDR3 totals 14 residues. The CDR3 loop is CASSFGTVSPEAFF. For the CDR3, the DNA is TGCGCCAGCAGCTTTGGGACAGTGTCCCCTGAAGCTTTCTTT.

This clone was detected once. The chain uses TRBV7-2 and TRBJ2-1; D is undetermined. The V gene lost 7 bases and the J gene lost 3 bases, with 19 bases spanning the gap. Looked up from germline, CDR1 is SGHTA and CDR2 is FQGNSA. The CDR3 totals 16 residues. The CDR3 loop reads CASTSRRQKIYNEQFF. The CDR3 DNA is TGTGCCAGCACCTCAAGGCGGCAGAAGATCTACAATGAGCAGTTCTTC.

CDR3 sequence (DNA): TGTGCCTGGGGCTCCGGGACATTCGGTTCACCCCTCCACTTT. The encoded protein is CAWGSGTFGSPLHF. The chain recombines TRBV30 with TRBJ1-6; TRBD1 might be the D (6 bases). V was clipped by 5 bases and J by 9 bases, with 17 bases between them. Germline loops: CDR1 GTSNPN, CDR2 SVGIG (reference sequence). This CDR3 is 14 amino acids long.

The J gene is TRBJ2-4, the V gene TRBV7-2; 9 nucleotides match TRBD2. CDR3 length: 18 residues. V lost 5 bases and J lost 7; bases outside the gene matches: 18. Germline CDR1 is SGHTA and CDR2 is FQGNSA. DNA for the CDR3: TGTGCCAGCAGCCCGCCCTGGCTGGCGCGGGGGGGCGGGAACATTCAGTACTTC. It encodes CASSPPWLARGGGNIQYF.

This sequence joins TRBV2 and TRBJ2-2, with D unresolved. V lost 11 bases, J lost 3 bases, and 16 bases lay in between. Germline V lookup: CDR1 SNHLY, CDR2 FYNNEI. This CDR3 region has 14 residues. In DNA, the CDR3 is TGTGCCCCAGCTACTGCGCAGGACACCGGGGAGCTGTTTTTT. Encoded protein: CAPATAQDTGELFF.

This rearrangement joins TRBV7-2 to TRBJ2-7, with 9 bases identical to TRBD1. The CDR3 sequence is 15 residues long. With V trimmed by 4 bases and J by 6 bases, 10 bases remained unmatched. Germline V lookup: CDR1 SGHTA, CDR2 FQGNSA. In nucleotides, the CDR3 is TGTGCCAGCAGCTCCAAACCGGGACAGGGATTCGAGCAGTACTTC. Protein product: CASSSKPGQGFEQYF.

The gene calls are TRBV9 and TRBJ2-5, with D possibly matching TRBD1 (6 bases). The CDR3 extends over 14 amino acids. The V and J ends lost 2 bases and 5 bases respectively, with 13 bases between them. In germline, CDR1 is SGDLS, CDR2 YYNGEE. The CDR3 here is CASSVTQGEETQYF. CDR3 DNA sequence: TGTGCCAGCAGCGTTACACAGGGCGAGGAGACCCAGTACTTC.

The CDR3 nucleotides read TGTGCCAGCAGTTCCCGCTTTATCCCCGGGGGTCCAAACACCGGGGAGCTGTTTTTT. Residues: CASSSRFIPGGPNTGELFF. This chain joins TRBV27 and TRBJ2-2, with D perhaps TRBD2 (6 bases). Germline V gene data show CDR1 as MNHEY and CDR2 as SMNVEV (reference sequence). The CDR3 is 19 residues long. V was cut by 4 bases and J by 2 bases, with 23 bases left in between.

V and J are TRBV6-5 and TRBJ1-2; D unresolved. Trimming shortened V by 2 bases and J by 0 bases, and 13 bases separated the two germline ends. The CDR3 covers 16 residues. CDR1 and CDR2 from the germline V gene are MNHEY and SVGAGI. CDR3 protein: CASSYLTSGTNYGYTF. The CDR3, as DNA: TGTGCCAGCAGTTACCTCACGTCGGGGACTAACTATGGCTACACCTTC.

The V and J genes are TRBV5-4 and TRBJ1-6, with TRBD1 identical over 8 bases. Germline CDR1 reads SGHNT; CDR2 reads YYREEE (reference sequence). There are 13 residues in the CDR3. V trimming: 4 bases; J trimming: 10 bases; junction bases outside the gene matches: 4. CDR3 bases: TGTGCCAGCAGCCCCGGACAGGGATCACCCCTCCACTTT. As protein: CASSPGQGSPLHF.

The V call is TRBV5-1, the J call TRBJ2-3; tentative D call: TRBD1 (6 bases). The germline V gene has CDR1 SGHRS and CDR2 YFSETQ. This CDR3 spans 15 amino acids. V dropped 7 bases and J dropped 3 bases, with 18 bases sitting between them. Here the CDR3 reads CASRRATGGTDTQYF. As DNA, the CDR3 is TGCGCCAGCCGCAGGGCGACAGGCGGGACAGATACGCAGTATTTT. Looking up the rest from reference TRBV5-1 and TRBJ2-3 gives the full variable domain: KAGVTQTPRYLIKTRGQQVTLSCSPISGHRSVSWYQQTPGQGLQFLFEYFSETQRNKGNFPGRFSGRQFSNSRSEMNVSTLELGDSALYLCASRRATGGTDTQYFGPGTRLTVL.

Only a few counts were recorded for this clone. V gene TRBV7-9 combines with J gene TRBJ1-5; TRBD1 aligns across 9 bases. This CDR3 contains 15 residues. Germline CDR1 reads SEHNR; CDR2 reads FQNEAQ (reference sequence). Trimming removed 1 base from V and 2 bases from J; junction bases left unmatched: 0. CDR3: CASSLGTGGNQPQHF. Written as DNA, the CDR3 is TGTGCCAGCAGCTTAGGGACAGGGGGCAATCAGCCCCAGCATTTT.

The CDR3 loop is CASSPRTGSSYNSPLHF. CDR3 coding DNA: TGTGCCAGCTCACCACGGACAGGGAGCTCCTATAATTCACCCCTCCACTTT. J is TRBJ1-6 and V is TRBV18; 8 nucleotides agree with TRBD1. This CDR3 has 17 residues. V was clipped by 1 base and J by 0 bases; unmatched bases: 2. Looked up from germline, CDR1 is KGHSH and CDR2 is LQKENI.